This T cell receptor (beta chain) emerged from a study of blood T cells in healthy people across ages. This clonotype has only a few counts. A second PCR, run for roughly 7 to 12 cycles, used a sample-barcoded 5' primer plus a J-beta primer mix. Using its own MiXCR run on the 5' RACE reads, TCRdb lists one record per CDR3 protein. Among 1,100,000 or so distinct CDR3 sequences listed, 45% were seen once. Trimming stripped 2 bases from V and 0 bases from J, with 14 bases between. In germline, CDR1 is SQVTM, CDR2 ANQGSEA. This CDR3 has 15 residues. The chain combines TRBV29-1 with TRBJ2-7; D may be TRBD1 or TRBD2 (5 bases each). The specimen was blood. This receptor was obtained from a woman in her sixties in good health. CDR3 region: CSVETSGTNSYEQYF. In nucleotides, the CDR3 is TGCAGCGTTGAAACATCCGGGACGAACTCCTACGAGCAGTACTTC.